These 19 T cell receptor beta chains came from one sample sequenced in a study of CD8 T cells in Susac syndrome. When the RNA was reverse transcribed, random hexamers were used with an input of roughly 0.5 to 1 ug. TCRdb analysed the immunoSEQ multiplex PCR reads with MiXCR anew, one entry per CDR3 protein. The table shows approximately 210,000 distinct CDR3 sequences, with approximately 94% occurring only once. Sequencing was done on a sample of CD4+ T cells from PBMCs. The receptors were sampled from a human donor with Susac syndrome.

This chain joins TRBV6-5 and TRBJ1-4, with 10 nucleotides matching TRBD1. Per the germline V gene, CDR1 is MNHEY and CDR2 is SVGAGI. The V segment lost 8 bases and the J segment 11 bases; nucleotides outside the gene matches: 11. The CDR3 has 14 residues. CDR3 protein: CASGTGTGVGKLFF. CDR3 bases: TGTGCCAGCGGAACCGGGACAGGGGTCGGGAAACTGTTTTTT.

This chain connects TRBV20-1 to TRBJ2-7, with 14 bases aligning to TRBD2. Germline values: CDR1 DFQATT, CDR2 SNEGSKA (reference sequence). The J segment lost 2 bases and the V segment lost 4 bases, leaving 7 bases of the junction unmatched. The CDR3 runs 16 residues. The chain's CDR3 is CSATGLAGDFAYEQYF. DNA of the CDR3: TGCAGTGCTACGGGACTAGCGGGGGATTTCGCCTACGAGCAGTACTTC.

In nucleotides, the CDR3 is TGTGCCAGCTCACCACGGCAGGGTGGGAATCAGCCCCAGCATTTT. It specifies CASSPRQGGNQPQHF. This chain uses TRBV18 with TRBJ1-5; the D gene is possibly TRBD1 (5 bases). Germline lookup yields CDR1 KGHSH and CDR2 LQKENI. The V end lost 1 base, the J end lost 4 bases, and 11 bases lay between the germline ends. The length of the CDR3 is 15 residues.

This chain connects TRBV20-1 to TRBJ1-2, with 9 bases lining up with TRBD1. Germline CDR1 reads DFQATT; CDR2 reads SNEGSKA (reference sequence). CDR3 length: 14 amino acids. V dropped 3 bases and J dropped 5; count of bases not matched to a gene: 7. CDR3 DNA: TGCAGTGCTAGGTTCGGACAGGGGTGGTATGGCTACACCTTC. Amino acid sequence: CSARFGQGWYGYTF.

The CDR3 DNA sequence: TGCAGCGGCCCCGGGACAAACTCTGGAAACACCATATATTTT. Protein sequence: CSGPGTNSGNTIYF. The chain joins TRBV29-1 to TRBJ1-3; TRBD1 might be the D (6 bases). CDR1 is SQVTM and CDR2 is ANQGSEA in the germline V gene. There are 14 residues in the CDR3. Trimming took off 7 bases at V and 0 bases at J, with 13 bases between the two ends.

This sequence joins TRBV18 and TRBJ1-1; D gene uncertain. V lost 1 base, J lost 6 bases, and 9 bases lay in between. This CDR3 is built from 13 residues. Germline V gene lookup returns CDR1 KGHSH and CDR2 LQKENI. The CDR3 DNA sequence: TGTGCCAGCTCACCACGGGCAAGATCTGAAGCTTTCTTT. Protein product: CASSPRARSEAFF.

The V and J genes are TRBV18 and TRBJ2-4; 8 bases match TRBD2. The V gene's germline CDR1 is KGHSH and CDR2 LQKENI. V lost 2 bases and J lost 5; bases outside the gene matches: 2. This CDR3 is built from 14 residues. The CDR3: CASSPSAGENIQYF. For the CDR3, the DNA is TGTGCCAGCTCACCATCAGCGGGGGAAAACATTCAGTACTTC.

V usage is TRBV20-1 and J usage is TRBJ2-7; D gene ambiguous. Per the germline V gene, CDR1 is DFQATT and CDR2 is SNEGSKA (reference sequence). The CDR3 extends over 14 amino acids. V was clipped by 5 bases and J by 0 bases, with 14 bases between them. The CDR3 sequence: CSAQYPAVSYEQYF. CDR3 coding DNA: TGCAGTGCTCAGTATCCGGCGGTCTCCTACGAGCAGTACTTC.

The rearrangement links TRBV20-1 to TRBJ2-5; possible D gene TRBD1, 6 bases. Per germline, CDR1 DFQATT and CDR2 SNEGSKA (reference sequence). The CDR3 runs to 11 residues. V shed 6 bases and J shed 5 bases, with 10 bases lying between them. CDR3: CSASDRETQYF. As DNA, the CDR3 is TGCAGTGCGTCTGACAGGGAGACCCAGTACTTC.

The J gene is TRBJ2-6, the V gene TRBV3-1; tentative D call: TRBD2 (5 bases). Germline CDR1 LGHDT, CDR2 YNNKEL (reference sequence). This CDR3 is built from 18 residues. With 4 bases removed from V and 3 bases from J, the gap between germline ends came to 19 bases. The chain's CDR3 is CASSPVVSGTIGANVLTF. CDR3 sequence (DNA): TGTGCCAGCAGCCCAGTCGTTTCGGGAACTATTGGGGCCAACGTCCTGACTTTC.

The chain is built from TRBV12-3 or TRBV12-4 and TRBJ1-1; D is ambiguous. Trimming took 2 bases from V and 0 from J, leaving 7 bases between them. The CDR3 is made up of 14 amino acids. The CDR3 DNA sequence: TGTGCCAGCAGTTTACCGGAGATGAACACTGAAGCTTTCTTT. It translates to CASSLPEMNTEAFF.

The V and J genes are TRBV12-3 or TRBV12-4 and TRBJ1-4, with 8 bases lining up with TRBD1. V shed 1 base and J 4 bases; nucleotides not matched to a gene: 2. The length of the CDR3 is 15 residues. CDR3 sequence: CASSLGTGNNEKLFF. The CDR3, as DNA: TGTGCCAGCAGTTTAGGGACAGGGAATAATGAAAAACTGTTTTTT.

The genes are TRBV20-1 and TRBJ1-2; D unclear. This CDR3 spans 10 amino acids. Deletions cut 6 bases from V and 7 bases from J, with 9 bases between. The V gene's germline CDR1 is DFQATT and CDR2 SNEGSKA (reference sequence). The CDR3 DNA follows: TGCAGTGCCGGGGTATCTGGCTACACCTTC. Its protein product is CSAGVSGYTF.

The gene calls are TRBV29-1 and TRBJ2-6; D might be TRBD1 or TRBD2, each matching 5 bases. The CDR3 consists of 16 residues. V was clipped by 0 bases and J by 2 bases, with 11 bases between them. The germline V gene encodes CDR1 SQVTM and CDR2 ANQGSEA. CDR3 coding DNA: TGCAGCGTTGAAGATTTCAGGGAGACTGGGGCCAACGTCCTGACTTTC. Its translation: CSVEDFRETGANVLTF.

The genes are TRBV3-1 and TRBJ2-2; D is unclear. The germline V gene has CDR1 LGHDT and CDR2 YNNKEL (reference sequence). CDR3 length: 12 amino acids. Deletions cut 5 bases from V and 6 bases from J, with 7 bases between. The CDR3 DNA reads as TGTGCCAGCAGCAAAGGTGCCGGGGAGCTGTTTTTT. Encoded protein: CASSKGAGELFF.

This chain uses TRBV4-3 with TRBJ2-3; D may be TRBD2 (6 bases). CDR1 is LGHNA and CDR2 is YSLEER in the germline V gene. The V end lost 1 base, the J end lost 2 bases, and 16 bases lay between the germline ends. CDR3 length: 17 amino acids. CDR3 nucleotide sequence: TGCGCCAGCAGCCAAGGCCGGATTAGCGGACCCACAGATACGCAGTATTTT. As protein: CASSQGRISGPTDTQYF.

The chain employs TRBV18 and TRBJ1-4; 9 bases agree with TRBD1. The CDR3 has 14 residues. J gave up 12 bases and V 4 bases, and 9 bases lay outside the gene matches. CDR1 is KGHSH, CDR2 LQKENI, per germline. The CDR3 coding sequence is TGTGCCAGCTCACGGGGGGACAGGGACCAGGAACTGTTTTTT. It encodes CASSRGDRDQELFF.

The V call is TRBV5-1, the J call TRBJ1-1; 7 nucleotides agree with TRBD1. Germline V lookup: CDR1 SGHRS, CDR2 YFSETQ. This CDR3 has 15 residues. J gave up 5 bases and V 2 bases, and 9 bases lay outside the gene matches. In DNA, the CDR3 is TGCGCCAGCAGCTTAAAGGGGGCGAAAGAGACTGAAGCTTTCTTT. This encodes CASSLKGAKETEAFF.

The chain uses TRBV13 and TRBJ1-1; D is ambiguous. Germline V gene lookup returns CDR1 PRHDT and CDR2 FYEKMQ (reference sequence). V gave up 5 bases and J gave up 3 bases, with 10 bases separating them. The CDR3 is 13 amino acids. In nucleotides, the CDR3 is TGTGCCAGCAGCCGACGACCGGACACTGAAGCTTTCTTT. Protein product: CASSRRPDTEAFF.